The clone carrying this TCR beta chain has only a few counts. Its antigen is not known. Making TCR cDNA involved 5'RACE template switching, which added UMIs and a universal primer site. A single record per CDR3 protein comes from TCRdb applying MiXCR to the 5' RACE reads. This sample yields fewer than 450,000 distinct CDR3 sequences, of which approximately 3.9% are seen a single time; 20% to 25% belongs to the top ten. This sample was taken from a study of T cells after yellow fever vaccination. General study findings and limits: Only a minor proportion of clonotypes was detected across both CD4 and CD8 compartments.

The sequence came from a man aged 18 to 29 who received the YFV17D yellow fever vaccine. This specimen was PBMCs, taken 5 days after the yellow fever booster vaccination.

The CDR3 reads CASSFAHYNSPLHF. DNA for the CDR3: TGTGCCAGCAGTTTTGCTCACTATAATTCACCCCTCCACTTT. The J gene is TRBJ1-6, the V gene TRBV12-3 or TRBV12-4; no reliable D call. The CDR3 is made up of 14 amino acids. Deletions cut 3 bases from V and 3 bases from J, with 6 bases between.